A selection of T cell receptor beta chains follows, all from one sample in a study of graft-versus-host responses after intestinal transplantation. The data were produced by immunoSEQ multiplex PCR, yet TCRdb's version contains in-frame clones alone and is incomplete. The sample has about 19,000 clones; roughly 87% are singletons. The specimen comprised PBMCs, sampled 14 days after transplant. The origin of the receptors is a human patient who received an intestinal transplant, so some T cells may come from the graft donor. The CDR3 runs from the conserved cysteine through the conserved F or W. A D gene is named only where the DNA matches it firmly. Clone sizes are given selectively: once, few, many, or a class where the clone is expanded.

>TRBJ1-5|TRBV6-5|few|.
TGTGCCAGCGGGTTGGATGAGCCCCAGCATTTT
CASGLDEPQHF
>TRBJ2-1|TRBV10-1|.|TRBD1
TGCGCCAGCAGTGTAGTACCCGGACAGGGGGCCTACAATGAGCAGTTCTTC
CASSVVPGQGAYNEQFF
>TRBJ1-5|TRBV4-1|.|.
TGCGCCAGCAGCCAAGGTGGCGGGGCTCAGCCCCAGCATTTT
CASSQGGGAQPQHF
>TRBJ2-3|TRBV28|.|.
TGTGCCAGCAGTTTCCAGGCTAGCCTTAGCACAGATACGCAGTATTTT
CASSFQASLSTDTQYF
>TRBJ2-7|TRBV5-1|.|.
TGCGCCAGCAGCTTGGCAGGGACCTACTACGAGCAGTACTTC
CASSLAGTYYEQYF
>TRBJ1-1|TRBV29-1|.|.
TGCAGCGTTGACGGGGGCGCGGGGACTGAAGCTTTCTTT
CSVDGGAGTEAFF
>TRBJ1-1|TRBV5-6|.|TRBD1
TGTGCCAGCAGCCCGTTTTCCGGGACAGGGGATGGGGAAGCTTTCTTT
CASSPFSGTGDGEAFF
>TRBJ2-7|TRBV29-1|.|TRBD2
TGCAGCACGTGGACTAGCGGGAGCTACGAGCAGTACTTC
CSTWTSGSYEQYF
>TRBJ2-1|TRBV29-1|.|TRBD2
TGCAGCGGGGATCAGAGCGGGGGGTCATACAATGAGCAGTTCTTC
CSGDQSGGSYNEQFF
>TRBJ1-2|TRBV9|.|.
TGTGCCAGCAGCGCCCCGACAGGCCTAAACTATGGCTACACCTTC
CASSAPTGLNYGYTF
>TRBJ2-1|TRBV19|.|.
TGTGCCAGTAGTATATCAAGGTTCTACAATGAGCAGTTCTTC
CASSISRFYNEQFF
>TRBJ2-1|TRBV19|.|TRBD2
TGTGCCAGTAGGACTAGCGGGAGCTACAATGAGCAGTTCTTC
CASRTSGSYNEQFF
>TRBJ2-1|TRBV28|.|TRBD1
TGTGCCAGCAGTTTATTGAGAGGGACAGGTTATTACAATGAGCAGTTCTTC
CASSLLRGTGYYNEQFF
>TRBJ2-3|TRBV6-5|.|.
TGTGCCAGCAGTCCGGGGCAGGACACAGATACGCAGTATTTT
CASSPGQDTDTQYF
>TRBJ2-3|TRBV10-2|few|TRBD2
TGCGCCAGCCGCGGGGGGGGCGGGACCCCCCCAGATACGCAGTATTTT
CASRGGGGTPPDTQYF
>TRBJ2-1|TRBV11-2|once|.
TGTGCCAGCAGCTTAGAGTCCGGGGGCCTCTCGGGGGATGAGCAGTTCTTC
CASSLESGGLSGDEQFF
>TRBJ2-1|TRBV15|once|.
TGTGCCACCAGCAGACCACTAGTTGGTCTTTTCAATGAGCAGTTCTTC
CATSRPLVGLFNEQFF
>TRBJ1-2|TRBV10-2|.|.
TGCGCCAGCAGTGATGGGCATCTTAACTATGGCTACACCTTC
CASSDGHLNYGYTF
>TRBJ2-5|TRBV7-2|.|TRBD2
TGTGCCAGCAGCTTAGGACTAGCGGGGGCCCCACAAGAGACCCAGTACTTC
CASSLGLAGAPQETQYF
>TRBJ1-3|TRBV4-1|once|.
TGCGCCAGCAGCCAGCTAATAACAGGGTACGGAAACACCATATATTTT
CASSQLITGYGNTIYF
>TRBJ1-4|TRBV6-5|.|.
TGTGCCAGCAGAGACGACGGTGAAAAACTGTTTTTT
CASRDDGEKLFF
>TRBJ1-1|TRBV29-1|.|TRBD1
TGCAGCGTTGGGACAGGGGACTACACTGAAGCTTTCTTT
CSVGTGDYTEAFF
>TRBJ1-5|TRBV2|.|.
TGTGCCAGCAGCGCCGGGACCTTTAGCAATCAGCCCCAGCATTTT
CASSAGTFSNQPQHF
>TRBJ2-7|TRBV28|.|.
TGTGCCAGCAGTTTAACCGGGACAAACGACGAGCAGTACTTC
CASSLTGTNDEQYF
>TRBJ2-7|TRBV7-9|.|.
TGTGCCAGCAGCTCCTACACGTACGAGCAGTACTTC
CASSSYTYEQYF
>TRBJ2-3|TRBV27|.|.
TGTGCCAGCGGCAAGCCACTCCTCACAGATACGCAGTATTTT
CASGKPLLTDTQYF
>TRBJ2-3|TRBV6-1|.|TRBD2
TGTGCCAGCGGGGGCACTAGCGGGCTTAGGCAGTATTTT
CASGGTSGLRQYF
>TRBJ2-6|TRBV21-1|.|.
TGTGCCAGCAGCTCTCCCGGTCCGCACAGGCCAAGGCCTGGGGCCAACGTCCTGACTTTC
CASSSPGPHRPRPGANVLTF
>TRBJ2-3|TRBV9|.|.
TGTGCCAGCAGCGTAGGGGGCACAGATACGCAGTATTTT
CASSVGGTDTQYF
>TRBJ2-5|TRBV4-1|.|.
TGCGCCAGCAGCCAACGGATCAGGCAAGAGACCCAGTACTTC
CASSQRIRQETQYF
>TRBJ1-1|TRBV28|.|.
TGTGCCAGCAGTTATCAGGTTAGCAGGGAAGCTTTCTTT
CASSYQVSREAFF
>TRBJ2-2|TRBV6-5|.|.
TGTGCCAGCAGTTACGGACAGTACACCGGGGAGCTGTTTTTT
CASSYGQYTGELFF
>TRBJ2-1|TRBV6-4|.|.
TGTGCCAGCAGACGATTATGGTGTGACAATGAGCAGTTCTTC
CASRRLWCDNEQFF
>TRBJ2-5|TRBV6-6|.|TRBD1
TGTGCCAGCAGCCGAAGGGACAGCCAAGAGACCCAGTACTTC
CASSRRDSQETQYF
>TRBJ1-5|TRBV28|.|.
TGTGCCAGCAGGTACGGACAGCTCAATCAGCCCCAGCATTTT
CASRYGQLNQPQHF
>TRBJ2-1|TRBV5-1|few|.
TGCGCCAGCAGCTTGGTAGGGGGGCCGTACAATGAGCAGTTCTTC
CASSLVGGPYNEQFF
>TRBJ2-6|TRBV2|.|TRBD2
TGTGCCAGCGGACTAGCGGGGAGCCAATCTGGGGCCAACGTCCTGACTTTC
CASGLAGSQSGANVLTF
>TRBJ2-7|TRBV19|.|.
TGTGCCAGTAGCCATGGGACAACCTACGAGCAGTACTTC
CASSHGTTYEQYF
>TRBJ2-1|TRBV4-1|.|TRBD1
TGCGCCAGCAGCGTAGACAGGGGGTACAAATACAATGAGCAGTTCTTC
CASSVDRGYKYNEQFF
>TRBJ2-2|TRBV21-1|.|.
TGTGCCAGCACCAACTTGGGTGCCGGGGAGCTGTTTTTT
CASTNLGAGELFF
>TRBJ2-7|TRBV30|.|TRBD2
TGTGCCTGGAAAGCTAGCGGGACCCTCAGTGTCGGCGAGCAGTACTTC
CAWKASGTLSVGEQYF
>TRBJ2-7|TRBV14|.|.
TGTGCCAGCAGCCAGGAGGGGTTGGGATCGCAGTACTTC
CASSQEGLGSQYF
>TRBJ2-7|TRBV5-1|few|TRBD2
TGCGCCAGCAGCCCGGGAGCGGGGGCCCCCTACGAGCAGTACTTC
CASSPGAGAPYEQYF
>TRBJ2-3|TRBV11-2|.|TRBD2
TGTGCCAGCAGCTGGACAAAAATGACTAGCGGGAGATTCACAGATACGCAGTATTTT
CASSWTKMTSGRFTDTQYF
>TRBJ2-3|TRBV7-9|.|TRBD2
TGTGCCAGCAGCGAGACTAGCGGGGGTACTACGCAGTATTTT
CASSETSGGTTQYF